These 15 T cell receptor beta chains came from one sample sequenced in a study of blood T cell repertoires in COVID-19 (dated by TCRdb to the early 2020s). Library preparation was by the immunoSEQ multiplex PCR assay. In TCRdb, the immuneACCESS table is reduced to in-frame sequences with V and J assigned. These tables do not hold every clone; where another copy was compared, an unresolved V gene accounts for under half, and the others remain unexplained. This sample holds almost 55,000 clones; around 90% were observed only once. Together, the top ten hold roughly 8% of the sample. The sample consisted of peripheral blood. Receptors were obtained from a man aged 50 to 59 with active COVID-19.

V gene TRBV6-5 combines with J gene TRBJ1-6; 7 nucleotides align to TRBD1. The CDR3 extends over 14 amino acids. J lost 10 bases, V lost 6 bases, and 9 bases had no gene match. Germline lookup yields CDR1 MNHEY and CDR2 SVGAGI. As DNA, the CDR3 is TGTGCCAGCAGCGACAGGGACTCGGGGTCACCCCTCCACTTT. Its translation is CASSDRDSGSPLHF.

The rearrangement links TRBV4-2 to TRBJ2-5; possible D gene TRBD1, 6 bases. Germline CDR1 is LGHNA and CDR2 is YNFKEQ. V was shortened by 1 base and J by 3 bases, with 15 bases between the two germline ends. The CDR3 extends over 16 amino acids. In DNA form, the CDR3 reads TGTGCCAGCAGCCAAGGGGACACGGTCCGCGAAGAGACCCAGTACTTC. Encoded protein: CASSQGDTVREETQYF.

The V gene is TRBV30, the J gene TRBJ1-5; weak D call: TRBD1 (6 bases). Germline loops: CDR1 GTSNPN, CDR2 SVGIG (reference sequence). V dropped 6 bases and J dropped 11 bases, with 14 bases sitting between them. This CDR3 contains 11 residues. The CDR3 DNA follows: TGTGCCTGTACTACGCAGGGGTCCCAGCATTTT. This codes for CACTTQGSQHF.

The gene calls are TRBV9 and TRBJ2-7; the D is unclear. Germline V gives CDR1 SGDLS, CDR2 YYNGEE. The CDR3 extends over 15 amino acids. The ends were cut back, 0 bases at V and 0 bases at J, with 10 bases in the middle. The chain's CDR3 is CASSVGYSFSYEQYF. The CDR3 coding sequence is TGTGCCAGCAGCGTAGGGTACTCCTTCTCCTACGAGCAGTACTTC.

Only one count was recorded for this clone. The chain couples TRBV5-1 to TRBJ1-1; TRBD1 might be the D (6 bases). From germline, CDR1 is SGHRS and CDR2 YFSETQ. This CDR3 spans 13 amino acids. The V end lost 3 bases, the J end lost 1 base, and 7 bases lay between the germline ends. The CDR3 region is CASSWTENTEAFF. The CDR3 DNA reads TGCGCCAGCAGCTGGACAGAGAACACTGAAGCTTTCTTT.

The gene calls are TRBV19 and TRBJ1-5; 10 nucleotides align to TRBD1. V gave up 6 bases and J gave up 2 bases; unmatched junction bases: 4. Per germline, CDR1 LNHDA and CDR2 SQIVND (reference sequence). This CDR3 region has 15 residues. The CDR3 is CASSPDRGRNQPQHF. The CDR3 DNA follows: TGTGCCAGTAGCCCAGACAGGGGGCGCAATCAGCCCCAGCATTTT.

This rearrangement joins TRBV15 to TRBJ1-1; D possibly corresponds to TRBD1 (5 bases). CDR3 size: 14 residues. Germline values: CDR1 LNHNV, CDR2 YYDKDF (reference sequence). V was pared by 1 base and J by 0 bases, with 6 bases between. CDR3 protein: CATSRGRVNTEAFF. The CDR3 bases are TGTGCCACCAGCAGAGGCAGGGTGAACACTGAAGCTTTCTTT.

In this sample, this clone turned up once. The rearrangement uses TRBV5-1 and TRBJ1-4, with 9 bases lining up with TRBD1. Trimming removed 4 bases from V and 7 bases from J; junction bases left unmatched: 14. CDR3 length: 17 amino acids. The germline gives CDR1 SGHRS, CDR2 YFSETQ. CDR3 sequence reads: CASSNEPSGQGREKLFF. CDR3 DNA sequence: TGCGCCAGCAGCAACGAACCATCGGGACAGGGCCGTGAAAAACTGTTTTTT.

This chain uses TRBV4-1 with TRBJ2-1; 12 nucleotides align to TRBD2. The length of the CDR3 is 17 residues. Germline CDR1 and CDR2: MGHRA and YSYEKL. The ends lost 2 bases at V and 4 bases at J; junction bases unmatched: 6. CDR3 loop: CASSQLTSGGQYNEQFF. The DNA for the CDR3 is TGCGCCAGCAGCCAACTAACTAGCGGGGGGCAATACAATGAGCAGTTCTTC.

The rearrangement links TRBV7-2 to TRBJ1-1, with 7 bases fitting TRBD1. CDR1 and CDR2 from the germline V gene are SGHTA and FQGNSA. V shed 2 bases and J 4 bases; nucleotides not matched to a gene: 7. CDR3 length equals 15 residues. CDR3 nucleotides: TGTGCCAGCAGCTTACGGGGACAGCAGGGCACTGAAGCTTTCTTT. This translates into CASSLRGQQGTEAFF.

In its sample, this clone ranks as medium-sized (0.01 to 0.1%). The V and J genes are TRBV4-1 and TRBJ2-2; TRBD1 is a possible D gene (5 bases). This CDR3 has 14 amino acids. Germline V lookup: CDR1 MGHRA, CDR2 YSYEKL. The germline V and J ends were trimmed by 4 bases and 6 bases, with 12 bases remaining between them. The CDR3 loop is CASSPRLGAGELFF. CDR3 DNA: TGCGCCAGCAGCCCCAGATTAGGGGCCGGGGAGCTGTTTTTT.

This chain joins TRBV28 and TRBJ1-4; 7 bases line up with TRBD1. Germline-derived CDR1 and CDR2 are MDHEN and SYDVKM. This CDR3 is built from 15 residues. J was trimmed by 5 bases and V by 8 bases; bases with no gene match: 11. CDR3 bases: TGTGCCAGCGCAGGCCCAGGGACAGCGAATGAAAAACTGTTTTTT. Its protein is CASAGPGTANEKLFF.

The chain links TRBV6-5 to TRBJ1-5; tentatively, D is TRBD1 (5 bases). With 2 bases removed from V and 2 bases from J, the gap between germline ends came to 7 bases. CDR1 and CDR2 from the germline V gene are MNHEY and SVGAGI. The CDR3 length is 14 residues. As DNA, the CDR3 is TGTGCCAGCAGTTACGGGGCCCGCAATCAGCCCCAGCATTTT. It encodes CASSYGARNQPQHF.

The chain joins TRBV4-3 to TRBJ2-2; a weak D match, TRBD2 (6 bases). The germline gives CDR1 LGHNA, CDR2 YSLEER. The CDR3 loop spans 16 amino acids. With 4 bases removed from V and 7 bases from J, the gap between germline ends came to 19 bases. CDR3 protein: CASSPIGREGGGELFF. CDR3 DNA: TGCGCCAGCAGCCCTATTGGGCGGGAAGGAGGCGGGGAGCTGTTTTTT.

The V call is TRBV6-1, the J call TRBJ2-5; the match to TRBD2 covers 12 bases. Germline V gene sequence: CDR1 MNHNS, CDR2 SASEGT. The CDR3 extends over 16 amino acids. Germline trimming cut 1 base from V and 9 bases from J; bases unmatched to any gene: 9. For the CDR3, the DNA is TGTGCCAGCAGTGAAGGGGCTAGCGGGGGGGTGCGAGCCCAGTACTTC. This encodes CASSEGASGGVRAQYF.